These 13 T cell receptor beta chains share one sample of origin, sequenced in a study of Ad26.COV2.S vaccination and SARS-CoV-2 variants. TCRdb's copy holds only in-frame clones and misses some; the assay was immunoSEQ multiplex PCR. The table shows 300,000 to 450,000 clones, with under 95% occurring only once. Source: peripheral blood, taken after recovery from COVID-19. Receptors originate from a human donor who had recovered from COVID-19.

The chain joins TRBV6-1 to TRBJ1-5; no definite D call. V lost 0 bases and J lost 4, with 7 bases in between. CDR1 is MNHNS and CDR2 is SASEGT in the germline V gene. The CDR3 is 14 amino acids. The CDR3 loop is CASSEALGNQPQHF. The CDR3 bases are TGTGCCAGCAGTGAAGCGCTAGGGAATCAGCCCCAGCATTTT.

CDR3 DNA sequence: TGTGCCAGCAGCTTTGGGACAGGGGATTCACCCCTCCACTTT. Translation: CASSFGTGDSPLHF. The chain is built from TRBV7-9 and TRBJ1-6; 10 nucleotides agree with TRBD1. The CDR3 runs 14 residues. Looked up from germline, CDR1 is SEHNR and CDR2 is FQNEAQ (reference sequence). V gave up 3 bases and J gave up 8 bases; unmatched junction bases: 1.

The gene calls are TRBV2 and TRBJ1-4; 12 bases are shared with TRBD1. Germline V gene data show CDR1 as SNHLY and CDR2 as FYNNEI. With 8 bases clipped from V and 7 bases from J, the junction kept 5 bases outside the gene matches. This CDR3 is 14 amino acids long. The CDR3 DNA reads as TGTGCCAGCCGACCGGGACAGGGGGCTGAAAAACTGTTTTTT. Amino acids: CASRPGQGAEKLFF.

The V and J genes are TRBV6-5 and TRBJ2-7; D is uncertain. V was trimmed by 6 bases and J by 5 bases, leaving 14 bases between them. This CDR3 has 13 residues. The germline V gene has CDR1 MNHEY and CDR2 SVGAGI. CDR3 region: CASSRPLAHEQYF. CDR3 nucleotides: TGTGCCAGCAGCCGCCCCCTGGCCCACGAGCAGTACTTC.

The chain combines TRBV10-2 with TRBJ2-3; D uncertain. V lost 8 bases and J 4 bases, leaving 10 bases between the germline ends. The CDR3 has 12 amino acids. Germline V gene lookup returns CDR1 WSHSY and CDR2 SAAADI. The CDR3 sequence is CASRFSADTQYF. The CDR3 DNA sequence: TGCGCCAGCCGGTTTTCGGCAGATACGCAGTATTTT.

The rearrangement joins TRBV7-9 to TRBJ2-7; D not resolved. The V end lost 6 bases, the J end lost 3 bases, and 12 bases lay between the germline ends. Germline lookup yields CDR1 SEHNR and CDR2 FQNEAQ (reference sequence). The length of the CDR3 is 13 residues. The CDR3 region has the DNA TGTGCCAGCAGGGATGCTAGAGACTACGAGCAGTACTTC. As protein: CASRDARDYEQYF.

The rearrangement links TRBV6-2 or TRBV6-3 to TRBJ2-3; TRBD2 might be the D (6 bases). Per the germline V gene, CDR1 is MNHEY and CDR2 is SVGEGT. V lost 2 bases to trimming and J lost 3 bases, with 15 bases between them. The CDR3 extends over 16 amino acids. In DNA, the CDR3 is TGTGCCAGCAGTTACAGGAAGAGGCTAGCGACAGATACGCAGTATTTT. Residues: CASSYRKRLATDTQYF.

V is TRBV18 and J is TRBJ1-1; a weak D match, TRBD1 (5 bases). The CDR3 covers 15 residues. Germline V CDR1 and CDR2: KGHSH, LQKENI. V was trimmed by 6 bases and J by 0 bases, leaving 14 bases between them. The CDR3 nucleotides are TGTGCCAGCTCCGACAGCGGTTGGCTGAACACTGAAGCTTTCTTT. Encoded protein: CASSDSGWLNTEAFF.

The CDR3 sequence: CASLSGVLSNQPQHF. The DNA for the CDR3 is TGTGCCAGTTTGAGCGGGGTACTAAGCAATCAGCCCCAGCATTTT. This rearrangement joins TRBV6-5 to TRBJ1-5, with unresolved D. CDR3 size: 15 residues. Per germline, CDR1 MNHEY and CDR2 SVGAGI. V lost 9 bases and J 1 base, leaving 16 bases between the germline ends.

This chain links TRBV24-1 with TRBJ2-2, with 9 bases fitting TRBD2. The J segment lost 1 base and the V segment lost 5 bases, leaving 4 bases of the junction unmatched. The CDR3 contains 16 residues. CDR1 is KGHDR, CDR2 SFDVKD, per germline. This chain's CDR3 is CATSAKRGVNTGELFF. For the CDR3, the DNA is TGTGCCACCAGTGCCAAGCGGGGGGTGAACACCGGGGAGCTGTTTTTT.

V and J are TRBV27 and TRBJ1-1; a weak D match, TRBD1 (5 bases). Germline V CDR1 and CDR2: MNHEY, SMNVEV (reference sequence). V gave up 8 bases and J gave up 0 bases, with 13 bases separating them. The CDR3 has 14 residues. In DNA form, the CDR3 reads TGTGCCAGCGGATTGACAGACTTGAACACTGAAGCTTTCTTT. It specifies CASGLTDLNTEAFF.

The rearrangement joins TRBV19 to TRBJ2-3, with TRBD2 as a possible D gene (5 bases). Germline V gene data show CDR1 as LNHDA and CDR2 as SQIVND (reference sequence). The CDR3 is 16 residues long. Trimming took off 5 bases at V and 0 bases at J, with 15 bases between the two ends. As DNA, the CDR3 is TGTGCCAGTAGTCCCGGTCGGGGATGGAGCACAGATACGCAGTATTTT. Translating it yields CASSPGRGWSTDTQYF.

About this clone itself: In the same sample, other DNA sequences code for this CDR3. The genes are TRBV12-3 or TRBV12-4 and TRBJ1-5; the match to TRBD1 covers 7 bases. The CDR3 consists of 13 residues. J lost 5 bases, V lost 5 bases, and 3 bases had no gene match. The CDR3 DNA follows: TGTGCCAGCAGTCTGGACAGGTATCAGCCCCAGCATTTT. It specifies CASSLDRYQPQHF.